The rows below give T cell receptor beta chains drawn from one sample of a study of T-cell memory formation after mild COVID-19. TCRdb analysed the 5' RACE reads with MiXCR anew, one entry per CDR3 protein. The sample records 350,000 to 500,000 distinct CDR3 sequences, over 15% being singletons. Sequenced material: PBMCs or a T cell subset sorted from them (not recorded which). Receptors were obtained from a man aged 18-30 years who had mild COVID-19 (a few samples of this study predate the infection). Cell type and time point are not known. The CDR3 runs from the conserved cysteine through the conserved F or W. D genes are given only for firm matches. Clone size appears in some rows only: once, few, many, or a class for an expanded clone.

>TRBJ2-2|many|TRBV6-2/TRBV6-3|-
TGTGCCAGCAGCCGGGACGCCGGGGAGCTGTTTTTT
CASSRDAGELFF
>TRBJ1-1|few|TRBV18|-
TGTGCCAGCTCACCCCCCAATAGCGGAATGAACACTGAAGCTTTCTTT
CASSPPNSGMNTEAFF
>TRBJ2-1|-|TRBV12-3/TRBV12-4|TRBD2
TGTGCCAGCAGAGCCACCGGGACTAGCGTCGATGAGCAGTTCTTC
CASRATGTSVDEQFF
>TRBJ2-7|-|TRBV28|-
TGTGCCAGCAGTAAGATCACAGGAAACGAGCAGTACTTC
CASSKITGNEQYF
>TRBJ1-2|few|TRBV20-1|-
TGCAGTGCTCATCGCTGGGGACACAACTATGGCTACACCTTC
CSAHRWGHNYGYTF
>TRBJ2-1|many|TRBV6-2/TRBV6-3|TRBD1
TGTGCCAGCAGTCCCCGACAGGGGCATGAGCAGTTCTTC
CASSPRQGHEQFF
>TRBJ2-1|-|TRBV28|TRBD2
TGTGCCAGCAGTTCCCCGTATCTAGCGGGGGGGCGAAAGTTCTTC
CASSSPYLAGGRKFF
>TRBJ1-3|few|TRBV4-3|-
TGCGCCAGCAGTTCGACAAGGTCTGGAAACACCATATATTTT
CASSSTRSGNTIYF
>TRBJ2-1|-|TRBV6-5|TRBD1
TGTGCCAGCAGTTACTGGACAGGTCTCGGTGAGCAGTTCTTC
CASSYWTGLGEQFF
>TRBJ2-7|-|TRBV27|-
TGTGCCAGCTCCATTCGGGGAACCTACGAGCAGTACTTC
CASSIRGTYEQYF
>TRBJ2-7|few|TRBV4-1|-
TGCGCCAGCAGCCTGGGCGTGGGGCGCTACGAGCAGTACTTC
CASSLGVGRYEQYF
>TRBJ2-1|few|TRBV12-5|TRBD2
TGTGCTAGTGGAATAAGCGGGGGACTCTACAATGAGCAGTTCTTC
CASGISGGLYNEQFF
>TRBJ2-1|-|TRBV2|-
TGTGCCAGCCAGCCGCGGCTTGCCGGGGGAAGTGAGCAGTTCTTC
CASQPRLAGGSEQFF
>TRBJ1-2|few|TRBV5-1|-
TGCGCCAGCGGCCCTGGGGAGAGGAACTATGGCTACACCTTC
CASGPGERNYGYTF
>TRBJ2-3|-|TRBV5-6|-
TGTGCCAGCAGCTCGGGACCACTCACAGATACGCAGTATTTT
CASSSGPLTDTQYF
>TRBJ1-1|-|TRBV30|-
TGTGCCGGGACAACCACTGAAGCTTTCTTT
CAGTTTEAFF
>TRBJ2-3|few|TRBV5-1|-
TGCGCCAGCAGCTTGGCCGGGGCCTACGGCACAGATACGCAGTATTTT
CASSLAGAYGTDTQYF
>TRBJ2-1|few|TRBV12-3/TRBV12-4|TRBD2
TGTGCCAGCAGTCCGATCCGGCGGGGGGCGAGGGATGAGCAGTTCTTC
CASSPIRRGARDEQFF
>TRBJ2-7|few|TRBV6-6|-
TGTGCCAGCAGTCTGGGACAACCGCCCTCCGAGCAGTACTTC
CASSLGQPPSEQYF
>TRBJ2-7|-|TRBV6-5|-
TGTGCCAGCAGTAAGGGTTCCTCTATGGTCTACGAGCAGTACTTC
CASSKGSSMVYEQYF
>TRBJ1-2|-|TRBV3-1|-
TGTGCCAGCACCCGTTTTGGGAACTATGGCTACACCTTC
CASTRFGNYGYTF
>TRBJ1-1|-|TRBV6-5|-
TGTGCCAGCAGTTTCACAGGGAACATGAACACTGAAGCTTTCTTT
CASSFTGNMNTEAFF
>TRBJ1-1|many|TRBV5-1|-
TGCGCCAGCAAGGAACCTCGCGTAGGGGACACTGAAGCTTTCTTT
CASKEPRVGDTEAFF
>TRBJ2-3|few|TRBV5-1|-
TGCGCCAGCAGTCAGGAACCGAGCACAGATACGCAGTATTTT
CASSQEPSTDTQYF
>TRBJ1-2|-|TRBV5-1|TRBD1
TGCGCCAGCAGCTTGGCTCAGGGGGCTAAGAACTATGGCTACACCTTC
CASSLAQGAKNYGYTF
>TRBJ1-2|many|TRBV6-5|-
TGTGCCAGCAGCCCCGCAGGGGCAGCTAACTATGGCTACACCTTC
CASSPAGAANYGYTF
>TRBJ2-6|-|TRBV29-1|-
TGCAGCGCCCGAGTGCGAGGGGCGCCCGGGGCCAACGTCCTGACTTTC
CSARVRGAPGANVLTF
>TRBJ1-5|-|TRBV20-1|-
TGCAGTGCTAGTCAGGGTAGCAATCAGCCCCAGCATTTT
CSASQGSNQPQHF
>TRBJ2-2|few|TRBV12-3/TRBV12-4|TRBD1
TGTGCCAGCGAGAAACAGGGGTCAGCCGGGGAGCTGTTTTTT
CASEKQGSAGELFF
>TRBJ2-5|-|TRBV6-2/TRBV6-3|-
TGTGCCAGCAGTGGCAGGACTCGACAAGAGACCCAGTACTTC
CASSGRTRQETQYF
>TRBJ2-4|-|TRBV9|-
TGTGCCAGCAGCGCACAGGGTTTAGGGGGCATTCAGTACTTC
CASSAQGLGGIQYF
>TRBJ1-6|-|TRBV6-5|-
TGTGCCAGCCGCATCCAGCGTCACAATTCACCCCTCCACTTT
CASRIQRHNSPLHF
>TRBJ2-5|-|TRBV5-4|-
TGTGCCAGCAGCTTGGACAACGAAGAGACCCAGCACTTC
CASSLDNEETQHF
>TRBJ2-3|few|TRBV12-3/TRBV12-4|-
TGTGCCAGCACTTCCTATGGTACGGAGTATTTT
CASTSYGTEYF
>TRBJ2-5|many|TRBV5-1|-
TGCGCCAGCAGCTTGGCGGGGAGAGAGACCCAGTACTTC
CASSLAGRETQYF
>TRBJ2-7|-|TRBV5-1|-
TGCGCCAGCAGCTTGGGGACAGTTCCCGAGCAGTACTTC
CASSLGTVPEQYF
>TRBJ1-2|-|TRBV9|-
TGTGCCAGCAGCGTAGATTCGGGGGTTTTGGACTATGGCTACACCTTC
CASSVDSGVLDYGYTF
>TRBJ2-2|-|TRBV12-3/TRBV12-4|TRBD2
TGTGCCAGCACCCCGAACAGATTAGCGGGGAACACCGGGGAGCTGTTTTTT
CASTPNRLAGNTGELFF
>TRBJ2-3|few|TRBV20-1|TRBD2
TGCAGTGCTAGAGATAGCGGGGGGATCAATACGCAGTATTTT
CSARDSGGINTQYF
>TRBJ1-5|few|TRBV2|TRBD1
TGTGCCGGGGGACAGGGGGCGTCCAATCAGCCCCAGCATTTT
CAGGQGASNQPQHF
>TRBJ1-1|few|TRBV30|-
TGTGCCTGGACTCGACATGTCGAAGGAGCTTTCTTT
CAWTRHVEGAFF
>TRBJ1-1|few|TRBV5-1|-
TGCGCCAGCAGCCTAACAGGGATAACGATTCCTGAAGCTTTCTTT
CASSLTGITIPEAFF
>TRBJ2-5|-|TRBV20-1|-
TGCAGTGGCCCAGGGGCCCTTCAAGAGACCCAGTACTTC
CSGPGALQETQYF
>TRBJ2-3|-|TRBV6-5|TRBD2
TGTGCCAGCAGTTACACGGGGACTAGCGGGGGAGTAAGCACAGATACGCAGTATTTT
CASSYTGTSGGVSTDTQYF
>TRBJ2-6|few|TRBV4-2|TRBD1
TGTGCCAGCAGCCATGAATCGGGACAGGTATTCTCTGGGGCCAACGTCCTGACTTTC
CASSHESGQVFSGANVLTF
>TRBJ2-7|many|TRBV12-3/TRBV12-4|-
TGTGCCAGCATCCCTGCTGGGCAGTCCTACGAGCAGTACTTC
CASIPAGQSYEQYF
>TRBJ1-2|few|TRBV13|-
TGTGCCAGCAGCCTCACCGACCGCCCGGACTATGGCTACACCTTC
CASSLTDRPDYGYTF
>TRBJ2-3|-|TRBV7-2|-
TGTGCCAGCAGCTTAGGGCCCGCGGGGCCACTCAGCACAGATACGCAGTATTTT
CASSLGPAGPLSTDTQYF